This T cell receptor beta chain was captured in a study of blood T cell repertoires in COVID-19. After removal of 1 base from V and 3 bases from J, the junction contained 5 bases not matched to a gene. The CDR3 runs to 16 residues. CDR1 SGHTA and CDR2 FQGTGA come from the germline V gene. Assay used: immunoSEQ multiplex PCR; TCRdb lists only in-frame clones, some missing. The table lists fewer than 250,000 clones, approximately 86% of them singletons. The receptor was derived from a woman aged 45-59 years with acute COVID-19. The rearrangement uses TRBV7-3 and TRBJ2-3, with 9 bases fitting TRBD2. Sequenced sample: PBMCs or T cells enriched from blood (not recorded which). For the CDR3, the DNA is TGTGCCAGCAGCTTAAACGGCGGGAGGGCAACAGATACGCAGTATTTT. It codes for CASSLNGGRATDTQYF.